The 22 T cell receptor beta chains in this list originate from one sample, sequenced in a study of cytomegalovirus exposure and HLA in healthy donors. The primer mix had 60 Vbeta and 13 Jbeta primers. Sequencing was performed with immunoSEQ multiplex PCR; in TCRdb, only in-frame clones are kept and a portion is missing. The sample data list fewer than 85,000 clones. Source material: PBMCs. The receptors stem from a man aged 45-65 years in good health and CMV-seropositive.

This chain joins TRBV18 and TRBJ1-1; no clear D. Germline V gene data show CDR1 as KGHSH and CDR2 as LQKENI. Trimming pared 3 bases from V and 5 bases from J, leaving 13 bases between. CDR3 length: 14 amino acids. The CDR3 loop reads CASSPPAGATEAFF. The CDR3 nucleotides read TGTGCCAGCTCACCTCCGGCAGGCGCTACTGAAGCTTTCTTT.

The chain employs TRBV27 and TRBJ2-7, with 12 bases matching TRBD2. This CDR3 comprises 16 residues. Trimming cost V 2 bases and J 2 bases; bases outside gene matches: 4. CDR1 and CDR2 from the germline V gene are MNHEY and SMNVEV (reference sequence). CDR3 residues: CASSLNGLAGTYEQYF. The CDR3 bases are TGTGCCAGCAGTTTAAACGGACTAGCGGGGACCTACGAGCAGTACTTC.

V and J are TRBV6-5 and TRBJ2-7; 10 bases fit TRBD2. CDR1 MNHEY and CDR2 SVGAGI come from the germline V gene. V lost 6 bases to trimming and J lost 5 bases; unmatched junction nucleotides: 10. The CDR3 runs 15 residues. In DNA form, the CDR3 reads TGTGCCAGCAGGGCTGCGGGACTAGCGCACGACGAGCAGTACTTC. This translates into CASRAAGLAHDEQYF.

The rearrangement uses TRBV6-5 and TRBJ1-1; 9 nucleotides line up with TRBD1. Losses at the gene ends were 8 bases for V and 8 bases for J; bases not matched to a gene: 3. Germline CDR1 MNHEY, CDR2 SVGAGI. The CDR3 sequence is 11 residues long. CDR3 sequence (DNA): TGTGCCAGCGGGGACAGGGCGGAAGCTTTCTTT. Protein: CASGDRAEAFF.

J is TRBJ2-1 and V is TRBV7-9, with a possible D match to TRBD1 (5 bases). The CDR3 spans 12 residues. V was trimmed by 1 base and J by 12 bases, leaving 10 bases between them. CDR1 and CDR2 from the germline V gene are SEHNR and FQNEAQ (reference sequence). The CDR3 reads CASSLESRGQFF. The CDR3 region has the DNA TGTGCCAGCAGCTTAGAGTCTAGGGGGCAGTTCTTC. The variable domain in full, with the rest retrieved from reference TRBV7-9 and TRBJ2-1, is DTGVSQNPRHKITKRGQNVTFRCDPISEHNRLYWYRQTLGQGPEFLTYFQNEAQLEKSRLLSDRFSAERPKGSFSTLEIQRTEQGDSAMYLCASSLESRGQFFGPGTRLTVL.

CDR3 residues: CASSLVSWGGETQYF. DNA of the CDR3: TGTGCCAGCAGCTTGGTTAGCTGGGGGGGGGAGACCCAGTACTTC. The chain links TRBV5-4 to TRBJ2-5, with 7 bases aligning to TRBD2. The trim removed 0 bases at V and 5 bases at J, leaving 7 bases unmatched. The CDR3 extends over 15 amino acids. Per the germline V gene, CDR1 is SGHNT and CDR2 is YYREEE (reference sequence).

The chain has TRBV5-1 and TRBJ1-2; 9 nucleotides match TRBD1. CDR1 and CDR2 (germline): SGHRS, YFSETQ. The CDR3 runs to 15 residues. V was pared by 4 bases and J by 4 bases, with 8 bases of the junction left unmatched. CDR3 sequence reads: CASSPDRGGTYGYTF. CDR3 coding DNA: TGCGCCAGCAGCCCCGACAGGGGGGGGACCTATGGCTACACCTTC.

This rearrangement joins TRBV5-6 to TRBJ1-5; D may be TRBD1 (5 bases). The CDR3 totals 15 residues. V lost 3 bases and J 2 bases, leaving 12 bases between the germline ends. CDR1 is SGHDT, CDR2 YYEEEE, per germline. Written as DNA, the CDR3 is TGTGCCAGCAGCTCGTGGCCGGGGGGCAATCAGCCCCAGCATTTT. Translating it yields CASSSWPGGNQPQHF. The complete variable domain, with remaining parts taken from reference TRBV5-6 and TRBJ1-5, reads DAGVTQSPTHLIKTRGQQVTLRCSPKSGHDTVSWYQQALGQGPQFIFQYYEEEERQRGNFPDRFSGHQFPNYSSELNVNALLLGDSALYLCASSSWPGGNQPQHFGDGTRLSIL.

The chain has TRBV5-4 and TRBJ2-2; the D is unclear. Trimming stripped 0 bases from V and 1 base from J, with 7 bases between. Germline V CDR1 and CDR2: SGHNT, YYREEE (reference sequence). This CDR3 has 15 residues. The CDR3 loop is CASSLDRKNTGELFF. For the CDR3, the DNA is TGTGCCAGCAGCTTGGACAGAAAGAACACCGGGGAGCTGTTTTTT.

The rearrangement uses TRBV28 and TRBJ2-5, with 8 bases identical to TRBD1. The CDR3 runs to 17 residues. Germline values: CDR1 MDHEN, CDR2 SYDVKM. V shed 6 bases, J shed 5 bases, and the junction held 17 bases outside the gene matches. The CDR3 nucleotides read TGTGCCAGCAGCTCTATCCCGGGACAGGAGCTTGTGGAGACCCAGTACTTC. Residues: CASSSIPGQELVETQYF.

This chain links TRBV5-1 with TRBJ2-1; no reliable D call. Germline V gives CDR1 SGHRS, CDR2 YFSETQ. CDR3 length: 11 amino acids. Trimming took off 5 bases at V and 6 bases at J, with 6 bases between the two ends. The CDR3, as DNA: TGCGCCAGCAGTCTGAGCAATGAGCAGTTCTTC. This encodes CASSLSNEQFF.

The V call is TRBV7-6, the J call TRBJ2-5, with 7 bases fitting TRBD2. Germline V gene data show CDR1 as SGHVS and CDR2 as FNYEAQ. V lost 1 base and J lost 5; bases outside the gene matches: 10. CDR3 length: 16 residues. The CDR3: CASSLVRGDARETQYF. CDR3 DNA: TGTGCCAGCAGCTTAGTCCGGGGGGATGCGAGGGAGACCCAGTACTTC.

The chain is built from TRBV6-1 and TRBJ1-4; 7 bases fit TRBD1. V shed 1 base and J 8 bases; nucleotides not matched to a gene: 10. Germline loops: CDR1 MNHNS, CDR2 SASEGT. The CDR3 length is 16 residues. This CDR3 reads CASSEEGAGVVEKLFF. DNA for the CDR3: TGTGCCAGCAGTGAAGAGGGGGCAGGGGTAGTCGAAAAACTGTTTTTT.

V and J are TRBV5-4 and TRBJ2-3; 14 nucleotides line up with TRBD2. CDR3 length equals 16 residues. From germline, CDR1 is SGHNT and CDR2 YYREEE (reference sequence). The J segment lost 4 bases and the V segment lost 4 bases, leaving 5 bases of the junction unmatched. The CDR3 loop reads CASSPGLAGAPDTQYF. DNA for the CDR3: TGTGCCAGCAGCCCGGGACTAGCGGGGGCCCCAGATACGCAGTATTTT.

Worth noting for this clone: The conserved final phenylalanine or tryptophan is absent from the CDR3, which likely points to a read error. It is unclear where the CDR3 begins or ends on the DNA, so no DNA is shown, and the CDR3 is as TCRdb lists it. The V and J genes are TRBV19 and TRBJ1-2; TRBD1 reflects the table's D call only, with no check against the DNA. CDR1 LNHDA and CDR2 SQIVND come from the germline V gene (reference sequence). The CDR3 spans 12 residues, counting both ends. This chain's CDR3 is CASSIGTGLTNL.

The V call is TRBV14, the J call TRBJ2-7; D call uncertain. The CDR3 loop spans 14 amino acids. V lost 2 bases and J 1 base, leaving 9 bases between the germline ends. Germline V CDR1 and CDR2: SGHDN, FVKESK. The CDR3, as DNA: TGTGCCAGCAGCCAACTGGGCCCTTCCTACGAGCAGTACTTC. Translated: CASSQLGPSYEQYF.

The rearrangement uses TRBV6-4 and TRBJ2-5, with 8 positions matching TRBD2. The CDR3 covers 13 residues. V shed 10 bases, J shed 2 bases, and the junction held 6 bases outside the gene matches. The germline gives CDR1 MRHNA, CDR2 SNTAGT. As DNA, the CDR3 is TGTGCCATCCTACTAGCGGCTCAAGAGACCCAGTACTTC. This encodes CAILLAAQETQYF.

The V gene is TRBV6-1, the J gene TRBJ1-1; TRBD1 matches 9 bases. This CDR3 contains 13 residues. The germline V gene encodes CDR1 MNHNS and CDR2 SASEGT. The trim removed 5 bases at V and 5 bases at J, leaving 3 bases unmatched. The CDR3 sequence: CASSWTGDTEAFF. The CDR3 nucleotides are TGTGCCAGCAGTTGGACAGGGGATACTGAAGCTTTCTTT.

This chain uses TRBV28 with TRBJ2-7; 11 nucleotides align to TRBD2. Trimming removed 4 bases from V and 0 bases from J; junction bases left unmatched: 11. The CDR3 sequence is 18 residues long. CDR1 MDHEN and CDR2 SYDVKM come from the germline V gene. The CDR3 nucleotides are TGTGCCAGCAGTTCAGGACTAGCGGGCCGTACCCGCTCCTACGAGCAGTACTTC. Translating gives CASSSGLAGRTRSYEQYF.

The chain couples TRBV5-4 to TRBJ1-4, with 7 bases lining up with TRBD1. V shed 4 bases, J shed 5 bases, and the junction held 5 bases outside the gene matches. The CDR3 extends over 14 amino acids. Germline V CDR1 and CDR2: SGHNT, YYREEE (reference sequence). This CDR3 is CASSRGQPNEKLFF. The CDR3 DNA is TGTGCCAGCAGCCGGGGACAGCCAAATGAAAAACTGTTTTTT.

CDR3 region: CASAPSTFSTDTQYF. The CDR3 region has the DNA TGTGCTAGTGCCCCCTCGACATTTAGCACAGATACGCAGTATTTT. The rearrangement joins TRBV12-5 to TRBJ2-3; D unresolved. Germline V gene sequence: CDR1 LGHNT, CDR2 FRNRAP. Deletions cut 7 bases from V and 0 bases from J, with 14 bases between. The CDR3 is 15 amino acids.

The chain links TRBV21-1 to TRBJ2-7; the DNA was not compared with TRBD1, the D call given in the table. TRBV21-1 is a recognized pseudogene. The CDR3 loop spans 16 amino acids. The CDR3 DNA follows: TGTGCCAGCAGCAAAGCGAAGGGACAGGGGGTTCGCGAGCAGTACTTC. Amino acid sequence: CASSKAKGQGVREQYF.